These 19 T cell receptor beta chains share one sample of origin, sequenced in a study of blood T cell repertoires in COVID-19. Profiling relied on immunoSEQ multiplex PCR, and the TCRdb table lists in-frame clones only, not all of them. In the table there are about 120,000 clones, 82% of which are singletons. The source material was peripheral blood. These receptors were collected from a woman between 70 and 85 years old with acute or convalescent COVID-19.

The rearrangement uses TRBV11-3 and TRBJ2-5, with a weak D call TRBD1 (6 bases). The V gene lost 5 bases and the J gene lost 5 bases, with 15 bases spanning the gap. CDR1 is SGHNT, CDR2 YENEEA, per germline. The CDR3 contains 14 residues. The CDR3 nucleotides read TGTGCCAGCAGCGCCTGGGGGCTTGGGGAGACCCAGTACTTC. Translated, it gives CASSAWGLGETQYF.

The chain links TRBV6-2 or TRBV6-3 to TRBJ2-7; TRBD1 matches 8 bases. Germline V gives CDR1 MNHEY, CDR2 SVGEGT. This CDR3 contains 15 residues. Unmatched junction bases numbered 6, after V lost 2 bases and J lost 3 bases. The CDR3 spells CASSYEGQVNYEQYV. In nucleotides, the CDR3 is TGTGCCAGCAGTTACGAGGGACAGGTAAACTACGAGCAGTACGTC.

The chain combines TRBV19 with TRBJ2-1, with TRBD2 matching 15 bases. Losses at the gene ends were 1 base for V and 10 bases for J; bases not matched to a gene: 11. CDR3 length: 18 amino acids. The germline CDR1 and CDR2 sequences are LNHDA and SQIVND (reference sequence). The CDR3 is CASSIAPGLAGGLEEQFF. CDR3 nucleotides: TGTGCCAGTAGTATAGCCCCGGGACTAGCGGGGGGTCTGGAAGAGCAGTTCTTC.

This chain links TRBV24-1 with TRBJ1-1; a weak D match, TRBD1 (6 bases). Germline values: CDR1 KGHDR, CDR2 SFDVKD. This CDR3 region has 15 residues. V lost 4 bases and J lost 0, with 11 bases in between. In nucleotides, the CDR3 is TGTGCCACCAGTGACTCACAGGGTATGAACACTGAAGCTTTCTTT. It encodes CATSDSQGMNTEAFF.

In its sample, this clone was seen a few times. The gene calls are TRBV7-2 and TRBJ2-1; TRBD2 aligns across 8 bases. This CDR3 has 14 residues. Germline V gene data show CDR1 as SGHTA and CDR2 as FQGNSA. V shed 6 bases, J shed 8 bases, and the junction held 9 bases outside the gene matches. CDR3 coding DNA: TGTGCCAGCAGGCGGGGGGCGCGTTCCGATGAGCAGTTCTTC. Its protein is CASRRGARSDEQFF. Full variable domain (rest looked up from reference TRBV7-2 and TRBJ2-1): GAGVSQSPSNKVTEKGKDVELRCDPISGHTALYWYRQSLGQGLEFLIYFQGNSAPDKSGLPSDRFSAERTGGSVSTLTIQRTQQEDSAVYLCASRRGARSDEQFFGPGTRLTVL.

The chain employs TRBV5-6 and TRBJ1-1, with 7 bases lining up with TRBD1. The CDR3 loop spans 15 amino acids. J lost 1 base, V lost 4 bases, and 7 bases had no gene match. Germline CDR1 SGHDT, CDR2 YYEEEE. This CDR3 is CASSPGTAKNTEAFF. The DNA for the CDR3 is TGTGCCAGCAGCCCCGGGACAGCAAAGAACACTGAAGCTTTCTTT.

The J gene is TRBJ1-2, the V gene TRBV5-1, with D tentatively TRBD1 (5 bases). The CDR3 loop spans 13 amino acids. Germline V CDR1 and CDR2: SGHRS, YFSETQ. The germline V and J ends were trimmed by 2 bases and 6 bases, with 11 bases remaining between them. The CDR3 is CASSFGGADGYTF. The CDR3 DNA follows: TGCGCCAGCAGCTTCGGAGGGGCCGATGGCTACACCTTC.

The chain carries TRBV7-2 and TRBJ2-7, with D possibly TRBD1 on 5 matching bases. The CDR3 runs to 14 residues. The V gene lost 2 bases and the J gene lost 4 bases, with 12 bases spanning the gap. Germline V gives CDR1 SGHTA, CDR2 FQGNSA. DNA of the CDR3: TGTGCCAGCAGCTTATCTCCGACAGAATACGAGCAGTACTTC. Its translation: CASSLSPTEYEQYF.

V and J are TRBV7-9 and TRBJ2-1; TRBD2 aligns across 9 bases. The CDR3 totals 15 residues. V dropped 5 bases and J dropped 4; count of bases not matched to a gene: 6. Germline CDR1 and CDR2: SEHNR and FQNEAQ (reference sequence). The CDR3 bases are TGTGCCAGCAGCCTGCGGCTAGCGGGATACAATGAGCAGTTCTTC. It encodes CASSLRLAGYNEQFF. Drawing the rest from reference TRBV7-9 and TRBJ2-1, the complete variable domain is DTGVSQNPRHKITKRGQNVTFRCDPISEHNRLYWYRQTLGQGPEFLTYFQNEAQLEKSRLLSDRFSAERPKGSFSTLEIQRTEQGDSAMYLCASSLRLAGYNEQFFGPGTRLTVL.

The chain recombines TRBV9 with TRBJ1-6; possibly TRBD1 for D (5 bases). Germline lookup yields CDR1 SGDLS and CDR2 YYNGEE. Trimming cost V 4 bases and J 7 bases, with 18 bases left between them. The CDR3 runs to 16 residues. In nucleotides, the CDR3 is TGTGCCAGCAGCCCGCTTTATGACAGCCCGAATTCACCCCTCCACTTT. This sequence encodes CASSPLYDSPNSPLHF.

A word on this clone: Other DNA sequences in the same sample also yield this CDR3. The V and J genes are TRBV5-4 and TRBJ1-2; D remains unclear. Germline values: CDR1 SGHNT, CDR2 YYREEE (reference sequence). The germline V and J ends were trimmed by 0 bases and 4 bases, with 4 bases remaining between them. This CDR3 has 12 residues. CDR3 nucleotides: TGTGCCAGCAGCTTGGACAGCTATGGCTACACCTTC. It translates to CASSLDSYGYTF.

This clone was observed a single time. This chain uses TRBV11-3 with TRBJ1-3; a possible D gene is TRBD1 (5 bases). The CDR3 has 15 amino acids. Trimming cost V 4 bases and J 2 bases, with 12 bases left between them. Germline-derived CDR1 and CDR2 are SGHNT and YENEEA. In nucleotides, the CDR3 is TGTGCCAGCAGCTCGGACACAACGACTGGAAACACCATATATTTT. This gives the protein CASSSDTTTGNTIYF.

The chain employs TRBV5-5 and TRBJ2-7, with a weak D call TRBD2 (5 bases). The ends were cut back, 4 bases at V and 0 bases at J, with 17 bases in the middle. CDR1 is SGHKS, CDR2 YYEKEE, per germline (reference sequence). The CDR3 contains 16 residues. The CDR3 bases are TGTGCCAGCAGCATCCGGGGTGGGCGGAACTCCTACGAGCAGTACGTC. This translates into CASSIRGGRNSYEQYV.

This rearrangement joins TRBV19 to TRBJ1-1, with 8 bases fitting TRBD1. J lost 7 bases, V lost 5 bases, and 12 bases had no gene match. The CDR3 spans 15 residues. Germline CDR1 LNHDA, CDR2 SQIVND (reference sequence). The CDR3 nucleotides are TGTGCCAGTAGTGACTCCGGGACAGGATCGATTGAAGCTTTCTTT. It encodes CASSDSGTGSIEAFF. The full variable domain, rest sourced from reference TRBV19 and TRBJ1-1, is DGGITQSPKYLFRKEGQNVTLSCEQNLNHDAMYWYRQDPGQGLRLIYYSQIVNDFQKGDIAEGYSVSREKKESFPLTVTSAQKNPTAFYLCASSDSGTGSIEAFFGQGTRLTVV.

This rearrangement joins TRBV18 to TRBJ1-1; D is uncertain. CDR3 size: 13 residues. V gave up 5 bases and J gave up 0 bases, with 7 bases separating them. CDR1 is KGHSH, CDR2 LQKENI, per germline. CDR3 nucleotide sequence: TGTGCCAGCTCAGGCAACATGAACACTGAAGCTTTCTTT. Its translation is CASSGNMNTEAFF.

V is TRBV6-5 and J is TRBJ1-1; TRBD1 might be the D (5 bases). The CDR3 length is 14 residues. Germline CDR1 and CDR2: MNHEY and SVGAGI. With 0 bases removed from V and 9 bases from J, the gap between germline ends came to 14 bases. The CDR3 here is CASSYSQGLVKAFF. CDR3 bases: TGTGCCAGCAGTTACTCGCAGGGTCTTGTCAAAGCTTTCTTT.

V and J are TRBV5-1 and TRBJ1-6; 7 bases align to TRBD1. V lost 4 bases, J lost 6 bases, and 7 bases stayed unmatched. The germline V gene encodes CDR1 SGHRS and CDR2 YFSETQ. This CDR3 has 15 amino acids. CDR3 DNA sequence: TGCGCCAGCAGCAGGGGGACAGAACGTAATTCACCCCTCCACTTT. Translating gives CASSRGTERNSPLHF.

The DNA for the CDR3 is TGTGCCAGCAGAACCCTTACAGGGGCGGGTGGCTACACCTTC. Protein product: CASRTLTGAGGYTF. The gene calls are TRBV27 and TRBJ1-2; 7 bases align to TRBD1. The V gene's germline CDR1 is MNHEY and CDR2 SMNVEV (reference sequence). The CDR3 covers 14 residues. Trimming removed 6 bases from V and 7 bases from J; junction bases left unmatched: 11.

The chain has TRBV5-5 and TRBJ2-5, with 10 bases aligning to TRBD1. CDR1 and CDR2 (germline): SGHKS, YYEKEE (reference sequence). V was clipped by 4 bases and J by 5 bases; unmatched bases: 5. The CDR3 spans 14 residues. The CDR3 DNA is TGTGCCAGCAGCCCGGGACAGGGGAGGGAGACCCAGTACTTC. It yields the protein CASSPGQGRETQYF. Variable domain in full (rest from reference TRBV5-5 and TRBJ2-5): DAGVTQSPTHLIKTRGQQVTLRCSPISGHKSVSWYQQVLGQGPQFIFQYYEKEERGRGNFPDRFSARQFPNYSSELNVNALLLGDSALYLCASSPGQGRETQYFGPGTRLLVL.